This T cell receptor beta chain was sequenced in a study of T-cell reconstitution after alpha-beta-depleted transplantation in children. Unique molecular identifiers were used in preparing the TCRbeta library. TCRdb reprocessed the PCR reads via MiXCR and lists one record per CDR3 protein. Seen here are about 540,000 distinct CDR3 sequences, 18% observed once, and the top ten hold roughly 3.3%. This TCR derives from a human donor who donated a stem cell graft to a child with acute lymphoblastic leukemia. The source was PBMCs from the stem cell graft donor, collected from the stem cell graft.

CDR3 sequence reads: CASSSLLGFAQETQYF. The CDR3 nucleotides are TGTGCCAGCAGTTCCCTATTAGGGTTTGCCCAAGAGACCCAGTACTTC. The chain joins TRBV12-3 or TRBV12-4 to TRBJ2-5, with D unclear. Between the trimmed V and J ends, which lost 4 bases and 1 base, there was a span of 16 bases. The CDR3 length is 16 residues.